Below, 3 T cell receptor beta chains from the same sample are listed, as sequenced in a study of chemoradiotherapy in HPV16-positive cancers. Assay used: immunoSEQ multiplex PCR; TCRdb lists only in-frame clones, some missing. The data show more than 15,000 clones, 90% seen once. The sequencing used blood, collected from a patient who underwent chemoradiotherapy. The origin of the receptors is a human donor with HPV-associated anogenital cancer.

The chain joins TRBV5-1 to TRBJ2-3; TRBD1 matches 10 bases. In germline, CDR1 is SGHRS, CDR2 YFSETQ. The CDR3 covers 16 residues. With V trimmed by 4 bases and J by 1 base, 6 bases remained unmatched. The CDR3 sequence is CASSPGTGVGTDTQYF. The CDR3 nucleotides read TGCGCCAGCAGCCCGGGGACAGGGGTAGGCACAGATACGCAGTATTTT.

This clone was counted once. The chain is built from TRBV30 and TRBJ2-7, with D maybe TRBD2 (6 bases). Trimming removed 4 bases at V and 6 bases at J, with 13 bases between. Germline lookup yields CDR1 GTSNPN and CDR2 SVGIG (reference sequence). The length of the CDR3 is 12 residues. CDR3 bases: TGTGCCTGGACAGAACTAGCAACCGAGCAGTACTTC. As protein: CAWTELATEQYF.

The V call is TRBV7-9, the J call TRBJ1-2; D is undetermined. CDR3 length equals 15 residues. Trimming took 1 base from V and 3 from J, leaving 12 bases between them. The V gene's germline CDR1 is SEHNR and CDR2 FQNEAQ (reference sequence). The CDR3 is CASSLETSGDYGYTF. Here the CDR3 DNA reads TGTGCCAGCAGCTTAGAGACATCTGGGGACTATGGCTACACCTTC.